A selection of T cell receptor beta chains follows, all from one sample in a study of blood T cell repertoires in COVID-19. The assay was immunoSEQ multiplex PCR, and TCRdb's table has in-frame clones only and misses some. This sample has 250,000 to 300,000 clones; roughly 88% occur once, and the top ten carry 2% to 2.5%. What was sequenced was PBMCs or T cells enriched from blood (not recorded which). The receptors stem from a woman between 40 and 50 years old with acute COVID-19. Each CDR3 is given with its conserved first and last residue. A D gene is named only where the DNA matches it firmly. The size of a clone is reported for some rows only, either as once, few or many, or as a class for expanded clones.

d_gene	j_gene	v_gene	abundance	CDR3nt	CDR3aa
TRBD1	TRBJ1-5	TRBV28	.	TGTGCCAGCAGTTCGGACAGGGGGCCGAGCAATCAGCCCCAGCATTTT	CASSSDRGPSNQPQHF
.	TRBJ1-4	TRBV3-1/TRBV3-2	.	TGTGCCAGCAGCCAAGCCAGGGATAATGAAAAACTGTTTTTT	CASSQARDNEKLFF
TRBD1	TRBJ1-1	TRBV5-1	.	TGCGCCAGCAGCTCTGGACAGGGGCTGGGAGCTTTCTTT	CASSSGQGLGAFF
TRBD2	TRBJ2-5	TRBV7-2	.	TGTGCCAGCAGCTTAGTTGGGCCTAGCGGGGCTCCATCCCAAGAGACCCAGTACTTC	CASSLVGPSGAPSQETQYF
TRBD1	TRBJ2-1	TRBV3-1/TRBV3-2	once	TGTGCCAGCAGCCAAGATTTTCGGACAGGGGGCTACAATGAGCAGTTCTTC	CASSQDFRTGGYNEQFF
.	TRBJ1-1	TRBV21-1	.	TGTGCCAGCAGCATCCTCGGAGGGGTGAGTTCTGAAGCTTTCTTT	CASSILGGVSSEAFF
TRBD1	TRBJ2-7	TRBV7-9	.	TGTGCCAGCAGCTTAGGGGACAGGGGAACCTACGAGCAGTACTTC	CASSLGDRGTYEQYF
.	TRBJ1-4	TRBV7-2	.	TGTGCCAGCAGCCTCGCCTTCGGTGAAAAACTGTTTTTT	CASSLAFGEKLFF
TRBD1	TRBJ1-4	TRBV30	.	TGTGCCTGGAGTAAGACAGGGGCGGGCGAAAAACTGTTTTTT	CAWSKTGAGEKLFF
TRBD2	TRBJ2-1	TRBV4-3	.	TGCGCCAGCAGCCAAGGAAGCGGGAAGATATCCTACAATGAGCAGTTCTTC	CASSQGSGKISYNEQFF
TRBD1	TRBJ2-1	TRBV7-9	.	TGTGCCAGCAGCCCTCGGACAGGGACGCCCCATGAGCAGTTCTTC	CASSPRTGTPHEQFF
.	TRBJ1-2	TRBV6-5	.	TGTGCCAGCAGTTACACTCAGGGATTAGGCTACACCTTC	CASSYTQGLGYTF
.	TRBJ1-2	TRBV12-3/TRBV12-4	.	TGTGCCAGCTCGACAGGTGGAGGCTACACCTTC	CASSTGGGYTF
.	TRBJ1-5	TRBV7-2	.	TGTGCCAGCCGCCTAGGGGCGGGAAGCAATCAGCCCCAGCATTTT	CASRLGAGSNQPQHF
TRBD2	TRBJ2-1	TRBV2	few	TGTGCCAGCAGTGACCAGCGGGGGGGCCTCAATGAGCAGTTCTTC	CASSDQRGGLNEQFF
.	TRBJ1-6	TRBV28	.	TGTGCCAGCAGTCCTACCAATAATTCACCCCTCCACTTT	CASSPTNNSPLHF
.	TRBJ1-1	TRBV5-5	.	TGTGCCAGCAGCTTGGTCGGGGTGCTGAACACTGAAGCTTTCTTT	CASSLVGVLNTEAFF
.	TRBJ1-2	TRBV12-3/TRBV12-4	.	TGTGCCAGCGGTCAGGGGTATGGCTACACCTTC	CASGQGYGYTF
TRBD2	TRBJ2-1	TRBV5-4	.	TGTGCCAGCAGCTCATCCATGGGAGCGGGGGGTATCAATGAGCAGTTCTTC	CASSSSMGAGGINEQFF
.	TRBJ1-2	TRBV3-1/TRBV3-2	.	TGTGCCAGCAGTGGGGCTCAAGGAGTCTATGGCTACACCTTC	CASSGAQGVYGYTF
.	TRBJ1-2	TRBV13	.	TGTGCCAGCAGCTTATGGACAACTAACTATGGCTACACCTTC	CASSLWTTNYGYTF
TRBD1	TRBJ2-7	TRBV5-4	.	TGTGCCAGCAGCTTAGGGACAGTAGGACCCTACGAGCAGTACTTC	CASSLGTVGPYEQYF
TRBD1	TRBJ2-7	TRBV24-1	.	TGTGCCACCAGTGATTCGGACAGGGCCTGGGAGCAGTACTTC	CATSDSDRAWEQYF
.	TRBJ1-3	TRBV18	.	TGTGCCAGCTCACGGCTAGGGCAGGGAAAATCTGGAAACACCATATATTTT	CASSRLGQGKSGNTIYF
TRBD2	TRBJ2-1	TRBV5-6	few	TGTGCCAGCAGCTGGACTAGTTCAAATGAGCAGTTCTTC	CASSWTSSNEQFF
.	TRBJ1-6	TRBV4-1	.	TGCGCCAGCAGCCAAAAACCAACGGATTCACCCCTCCACTTT	CASSQKPTDSPLHF
.	TRBJ1-2	TRBV3-1/TRBV3-2	.	TGTGCCAGCAGCCAAGATCTGGGGGGTGGCTACACCTTC	CASSQDLGGGYTF
TRBD2	TRBJ2-7	TRBV25-1	.	TGTGCCACCGGAGGAGGGGAGGGGACCTACGAGCAGTACTTC	CATGGGEGTYEQYF
.	TRBJ1-5	TRBV28	.	TGTGCCAGCAGTTTTCGGGGGTCCCGCCAGCCCCAGCATTTT	CASSFRGSRQPQHF
TRBD1	TRBJ1-6	TRBV7-9	.	TGTGCCAGCAGCTTTCATACAGGGGGCTATAATTCACCCCTCCACTTT	CASSFHTGGYNSPLHF
.	TRBJ2-7	TRBV28	.	TGTGCCAGCAGACCTTCGAGGATTGGTATGGGGACACCTTCCTACGAGCAGTACTTC	CASRPSRIGMGTPSYEQYF
TRBD1	TRBJ2-7	TRBV19	.	TGTGCCAGTAGTATTTGGACAGGGAGCGAGCAGTACTTC	CASSIWTGSEQYF
.	TRBJ1-1	TRBV2	.	TGTGCCAGCGAGGGAACCCTGCTAGCTTTCTTT	CASEGTLLAFF
.	TRBJ2-6	TRBV5-8	.	TGTGCCAGCAGCTTAACAGTCAGCTCTGGGGCCAACGTCCTGACTTTC	CASSLTVSSGANVLTF
.	TRBJ2-5	TRBV18	.	TGTGCCAGCTCACCCGGGATCCAAGAGACCCAGTACTTC	CASSPGIQETQYF
.	TRBJ1-2	TRBV6-5	.	TGTGCCAGCAGTTACCGGACTAATGGGGGACTCGATGGCTACACCTTC	CASSYRTNGGLDGYTF
.	TRBJ2-4	TRBV9	.	TGTGCCAGCAGCGTAGAGGCCGGGAACATTCAGTACTTC	CASSVEAGNIQYF
TRBD1	TRBJ2-3	TRBV7-3	once	TGTGCCAGCAGCCATGCCGGGACAGGGGGCCCAGATACGCAGTATTTT	CASSHAGTGGPDTQYF
TRBD2	TRBJ2-7	TRBV2	.	TGTGCCAGCAGTGAAGGGGCTAGCGGGAGGGCCATTCAAGAGCAGTACTTC	CASSEGASGRAIQEQYF
TRBD1	TRBJ1-2	TRBV18	.	TGTGCCAGCTCACCCATCGGGACAGGCTATGGCTACACCTTC	CASSPIGTGYGYTF
TRBD1	TRBJ2-7	TRBV10-3	.	TGTGCCATCAGTGAGAGGACAGGGGGCTTCCACGAGCAGTACTTC	CAISERTGGFHEQYF
TRBD1	TRBJ1-2	TRBV30	.	TGTGCCTGGAAAACCGGGACAGGGTTCGATGGCTACACCTTC	CAWKTGTGFDGYTF